This entry features one T cell receptor beta chain sequence. The sample comes from a study of blood T cell repertoires in COVID-19. Assay used: immunoSEQ multiplex PCR; TCRdb lists only in-frame clones, some missing. The sample has about 170,000 clones, 85% seen once. The length of the CDR3 is 15 residues. Germline loops: CDR1 SGHTA, CDR2 FQGTGA. Trimming cost V 1 base and J 1 base; bases outside gene matches: 2. The sequence came from a human donor with acute or convalescent COVID-19. The donor label of this sample is uncertain. The V call is TRBV7-3, the J call TRBJ2-3; 7 nucleotides line up with TRBD1. The sample comprised peripheral blood. In nucleotides, the CDR3 is TGTGCCAGCAGCTTAAGGGGACAGCGCACAGATACGCAGTATTTT. The encoded protein is CASSLRGQRTDTQYF.